Below, one TCR beta chain is given with its context. Its antigen is not identified. All of the sorted populations showed purity greater than 98%. The data originate from a study of beta chain features in type 1 diabetes. Study findings and constraints: Among patients with Type 1 diabetes, TCRB CDR3s were moderately but significantly shorter in every one of the four CD4+ subsets. VDJ junctions from patients with type 1 diabetes contained fewer insertions and more deletions.

All of the isolated RNA was reverse transcribed, so expressed TCRB transcripts were sequenced. Generated by immunoSEQ multiplex PCR, the TCRdb table keeps only in-frame clones and is missing some. This table has 150,000 or so clones, roughly 65% appearing once. Trimming removed 6 bases at V and 0 bases at J, with 6 bases between. CDR1 and CDR2 (germline): SQVTM, ANQGSEA. This CDR3 contains 11 residues. The TCR sequence derives from a man aged 25-45 years with type 1 diabetes. Sequences were obtained from naive CD4+ T cells from blood. The chain combines TRBV29-1 with TRBJ2-7, with unresolved D. DNA of the CDR3: TGCAGCGTCAGCTTCTCCTACGAGCAGTACTTC. Residues: CSVSFSYEQYF.